This paragraph covers one TCR beta chain sequence. The antigen is undetermined. The CDR3 is 11 amino acids. V was cut by 1 base and J by 5 bases, with 5 bases left in between. Germline V CDR1 and CDR2: DFQATT, SNEGSKA (reference sequence). This specimen comes from a study of a mutant IDH1 vaccine in newly diagnosed glioma. In the study overall: Patients' prior therapy spanned radiotherapy, temozolomide, or both; most underwent both.

Time point indicated: week 5, during vaccination. A single vaccine dose contained 300 ug of mutant IDH1 20-mer peptide, and topical imiquimod was used with it. Libraries were prepared by immunoSEQ multiplex PCR; TCRdb keeps only in-frame clonotypes and omits some of them. The table records 40,000 to 60,000 clones, about three quarters of them present only once. The sample was PBMCs, taken from a glioma patient whose treatment included an IDH1 peptide vaccine. The chain couples TRBV20-1 to TRBJ2-5; the D is unclear. This receptor was taken from a woman aged 40 to 49 with glioma. CDR3 protein: CSARVIETQYF. CDR3 DNA: TGCAGTGCTAGAGTCATCGAGACCCAGTACTTC.